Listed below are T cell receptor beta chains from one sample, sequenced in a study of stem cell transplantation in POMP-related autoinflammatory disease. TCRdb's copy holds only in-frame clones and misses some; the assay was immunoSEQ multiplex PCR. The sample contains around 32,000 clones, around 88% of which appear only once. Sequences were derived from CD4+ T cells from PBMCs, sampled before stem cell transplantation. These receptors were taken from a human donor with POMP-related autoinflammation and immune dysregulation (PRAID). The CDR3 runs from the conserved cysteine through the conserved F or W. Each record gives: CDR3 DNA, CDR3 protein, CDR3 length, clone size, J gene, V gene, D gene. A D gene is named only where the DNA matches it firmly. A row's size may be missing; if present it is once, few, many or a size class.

DNA: TGTGCCAGCAGCAAGGGGGCGGTAGGCTATGGCTACACCTTC
CDR3: CASSKGAVGYGYTF
length: 14
size: few
J: TRBJ1-2
V: TRBV7-9
D: TRBD1

DNA: TGTGCCAGCAGTGAACTCATTAACCAAGAGACCCAGTACTTC
CDR3: CASSELINQETQYF
length: 14
size: .
J: TRBJ2-5
V: TRBV25-1
D: .

DNA: TGTGCCAGCAGCTTCCCAGGGATGCGTGGCTACACCTTC
CDR3: CASSFPGMRGYTF
length: 13
size: .
J: TRBJ1-2
V: TRBV7-9
D: .

DNA: TGTGCCAGCAGCAGAGGATCTCCGGGGAATTCACCCCTCCACTTT
CDR3: CASSRGSPGNSPLHF
length: 15
size: .
J: TRBJ1-6
V: TRBV7-9
D: .

DNA: TGTGCCAGCAGCCAAGATGTTATGATAGCGGGAGGGCAGTACTTC
CDR3: CASSQDVMIAGGQYF
length: 15
size: .
J: TRBJ2-7
V: TRBV4-2
D: TRBD2

DNA: TGTGCCAGCACCCACCTCCCAGACAACAATGAGCAGTTCTTC
CDR3: CASTHLPDNNEQFF
length: 14
size: .
J: TRBJ2-1
V: TRBV9
D: .

DNA: TGCGCCAGGGACTCCTACAATGAGCAGTTCTTC
CDR3: CARDSYNEQFF
length: 11
size: .
J: TRBJ2-1
V: TRBV10-1
D: .

DNA: TGTGCCAGCAGCATAACGGACGGGAACTACGAGCAGTACTTC
CDR3: CASSITDGNYEQYF
length: 14
size: .
J: TRBJ2-7
V: TRBV11-2
D: .

DNA: TGTGCCAGCAGTTATCAACTTGGCAGGGGACGCCAAGAGACCCAGTACTTC
CDR3: CASSYQLGRGRQETQYF
length: 17
size: few
J: TRBJ2-5
V: TRBV28
D: .

DNA: TGTGCCAGTTCTCGACAGGGGCGCTCTGGGGCCAACGTCCTGACTTTC
CDR3: CASSRQGRSGANVLTF
length: 16
size: .
J: TRBJ2-6
V: TRBV19
D: TRBD1

DNA: TGTGCCAGCAGTGAGGAGGTGAGGGGGCGTGGCTACACCTTC
CDR3: CASSEEVRGRGYTF
length: 14
size: .
J: TRBJ1-2
V: TRBV2
D: TRBD1

DNA: TGTGCCAGTTTCCAACAGGGTAACTATGGCTACACCTTC
CDR3: CASFQQGNYGYTF
length: 13
size: few
J: TRBJ1-2
V: TRBV28
D: .

DNA: TGTGCCAGTAGTGGACAGACAACTAATGAAAAACTGTTTTTT
CDR3: CASSGQTTNEKLFF
length: 14
size: once
J: TRBJ1-4
V: TRBV19
D: .

DNA: TGTGCCAGCAGTGATCGGGGCTATAGCAATCAGCCCCAGCATTTT
CDR3: CASSDRGYSNQPQHF
length: 15
size: once
J: TRBJ1-5
V: TRBV2
D: .

DNA: TGTGCCAGTAGTCCGAGGACTAGCGGGAGGGAAGACGAGCAGTACTTC
CDR3: CASSPRTSGREDEQYF
length: 16
size: .
J: TRBJ2-7
V: TRBV19
D: TRBD2